Below are 10 T cell receptor beta chains sequenced from a single sample in a study of blood T cell repertoires in COVID-19. The data were produced by immunoSEQ multiplex PCR, yet TCRdb's version contains in-frame clones alone and is incomplete. The sample carries 170,000 or so clones, roughly 90% recorded once. The sample comprised PBMCs or T cells enriched from blood (not recorded which). The origin of the receptors is a woman between 45 and 60 years old who had recovered from COVID-19.

The chain couples TRBV5-5 to TRBJ2-7; TRBD2 might be the D (6 bases). Trimming removed 4 bases from V and 4 bases from J, with 18 bases in between. Germline-derived CDR1 and CDR2 are SGHKS and YYEKEE (reference sequence). This CDR3 has 15 residues. The CDR3 coding sequence is TGTGCCAGCAGCGGGGGTAGCGGTCCCTATTACGAGCAGTACTTC. Amino acids: CASSGGSGPYYEQYF.

This chain uses TRBV7-9 with TRBJ2-2; 9 positions agree with TRBD2. Germline CDR1 SEHNR, CDR2 FQNEAQ (reference sequence). This CDR3 comprises 19 residues. V was pared by 5 bases and J by 0 bases, with 13 bases of the junction left unmatched. The CDR3 loop is CASSRPSGGFDANTGELFF. Here the CDR3 DNA reads TGTGCCAGCAGCCGACCCAGCGGGGGGTTTGACGCGAACACCGGGGAGCTGTTTTTT.

The chain combines TRBV6-2 or TRBV6-3 with TRBJ1-5; D is ambiguous. The CDR3 is 16 amino acids. Germline lookup yields CDR1 MNHEY and CDR2 SVGEGT. The V gene lost 2 bases and the J gene lost 0 bases, with 11 bases spanning the gap. This CDR3 is CASSYAGGLSNQPQHF. CDR3 DNA: TGTGCCAGCAGTTACGCTGGAGGCCTTAGCAATCAGCCCCAGCATTTT.

The gene calls are TRBV6-5 and TRBJ2-1, with 7 positions matching TRBD2. With V trimmed by 6 bases and J by 8 bases, 13 bases remained unmatched. From germline, CDR1 is MNHEY and CDR2 SVGAGI. The CDR3 runs 15 residues. DNA for the CDR3: TGTGCCAGCAGCTTGAGCGGGGCCACCCTCCATGAGCAGTTCTTC. Translation: CASSLSGATLHEQFF.

The chain combines TRBV11-3 with TRBJ1-6, with 7 positions matching TRBD1. V shed 7 bases, J shed 7 bases, and the junction held 7 bases outside the gene matches. The germline V gene has CDR1 SGHNT and CDR2 YENEEA. The CDR3 length is 14 residues. Written as DNA, the CDR3 is TGTGCCAGCACCCTCGGGACAGCAAATTCACCCCTCCACTTT. This codes for CASTLGTANSPLHF.

The chain combines TRBV7-3 with TRBJ2-4, with 7 positions matching TRBD2. The V and J ends lost 5 bases and 6 bases, in that order; junction bases with no gene match: 4. Germline CDR1 and CDR2: SGHTA and FQGTGA. The CDR3 runs 13 residues. The CDR3 sequence is CASSPWGGNIQYF. Here the CDR3 DNA reads TGTGCCAGCAGCCCCTGGGGGGGAAACATTCAGTACTTC.

This chain connects TRBV3-1 (or the pseudogene TRBV3-2) to TRBJ1-1, with D possibly TRBD1 on 6 matching bases. Trimming shortened V by 4 bases and J by 5 bases, and 17 bases separated the two germline ends. This CDR3 spans 15 amino acids. CDR1 and CDR2 (germline): LGHDT, YNNKEL (reference sequence). The CDR3 reads CASSPRDTLETEAFF. CDR3 nucleotides: TGTGCCAGCAGCCCCAGGGACACCCTTGAGACTGAAGCTTTCTTT.

V gene TRBV11-3 combines with J gene TRBJ1-2; TRBD1 aligns across 11 bases. This CDR3 comprises 15 residues. CDR1 and CDR2 from the germline V gene are SGHNT and YENEEA. Trimming removed 5 bases from V and 7 bases from J; junction bases left unmatched: 9. The CDR3 region is CASSPRTGGAIGYTF. DNA of the CDR3: TGTGCCAGCAGCCCTCGGACAGGGGGCGCGATTGGCTACACCTTC.

The chain joins TRBV7-2 to TRBJ1-5, with D maybe TRBD1 (5 bases). Germline CDR1 reads SGHTA; CDR2 reads FQGNSA. The CDR3 runs to 18 residues. V was cut by 3 bases and J by 3 bases, with 21 bases left in between. CDR3 nucleotides: TGTGCCAGCAGCTTGGGGTTCGGGGGTACCGCCTACAATCAGCCCCAGCATTTT. This codes for CASSLGFGGTAYNQPQHF.

The chain uses TRBV18 and TRBJ1-4; 9 bases align to TRBD1. V shed 3 bases and J 5 bases; nucleotides not matched to a gene: 1. Per germline, CDR1 KGHSH and CDR2 LQKENI. CDR3 length: 14 residues. The CDR3 coding sequence is TGTGCCAGCTCACCGGGACAGGGCAATGAAAAACTGTTTTTT. It is translated as CASSPGQGNEKLFF.